Listed below are T cell receptor beta chains from one sample, sequenced in a study of vaccination effects on CD4 cells after COVID-19. These receptors are not linked to any known antigen. Generated by immunoSEQ multiplex PCR, the TCRdb table keeps only in-frame clones and is missing some. The data show approximately 54,000 clones, over 75% seen once. The sequences come from CD4+ T cells from PBMCs cultured with HCoV-229E spike peptides, collected before COVID-19 vaccination. The source of these receptors is a human donor who received a COVID-19 vaccine. CDR3s include the opening cysteine and the closing phenylalanine or tryptophan. Each record gives: CDR3 length, V gene, clone size, D gene, J gene, CDR3 protein, CDR3 DNA. A D gene is named only where the DNA matches it firmly. Only some rows state a clone size, as once, few, many or a class for expanded clones.

>15|TRBV19|.|.|TRBJ2-3
CASSTPPGRTDTQYF
TGTGCCAGTAGTACTCCCCCAGGGCGCACAGATACGCAGTATTTT
>16|TRBV7-3|.|TRBD2|TRBJ2-5
CASSLQTSGGEETQYF
TGTGCCAGCAGCTTACAAACTAGCGGGGGAGAGGAGACCCAGTACTTC
>13|TRBV9|.|.|TRBJ2-3
CASSVALGDTQYF
TGTGCCAGCAGCGTAGCCCTGGGAGATACGCAGTATTTT
>15|TRBV6-5|.|TRBD1|TRBJ1-6
CASSYIRTGGSPLHF
TGTGCCAGCAGTTACATCCGAACAGGGGGTTCACCCCTCCACTTT
>14|TRBV14|few|.|TRBJ2-2
CASRRTADTGELFF
TGTGCCAGCCGAAGGACCGCGGACACCGGGGAGCTGTTTTTT
>15|TRBV5-1|once|.|TRBJ1-4
CASSLLGMTNEKLFF
TGCGCCAGCAGCTTGCTGGGTATGACTAATGAAAAACTGTTTTTT
>14|TRBV6-1|.|.|TRBJ1-2
CASSEGTDNYGYTF
TGTGCCAGCAGTGAAGGGACGGATAACTATGGCTACACCTTC
>15|TRBV5-1|.|.|TRBJ2-2
CASSGGLVNTGELFF
TGCGCCAGCAGCGGGGGACTGGTGAACACCGGGGAGCTGTTTTTT
>16|TRBV19|.|.|TRBJ1-4
CASSIDRRGGSEKLFF
TGTGCCAGTAGTATAGATCGACGGGGAGGAAGCGAAAAACTGTTTTTT
>13|TRBV5-8|few|.|TRBJ1-2
CASSLLDNYGYTF
TGTGCCAGCAGCCTTTTGGATAACTATGGCTACACCTTC
>15|TRBV6-1|once|.|TRBJ1-6
CASSESDRTNSPLHF
TGTGCCAGCAGTGAATCCGACAGAACTAATTCACCCCTCCACTTT
>17|TRBV5-1|.|.|TRBJ2-3
CASSLGFGPKPTDTQYF
TGCGCCAGCAGCTTGGGGTTCGGGCCGAAACCCACAGATACGCAGTATTTT
>15|TRBV4-3|.|.|TRBJ2-3
CASSQAPGYTDTQYF
TGCGCCAGCAGCCAAGCTCCGGGATACACAGATACGCAGTATTTT
>14|TRBV19|few|.|TRBJ1-6
CASTRDSNNSPLHF
TGTGCCAGTACCCGGGACTCTAATAATTCACCCCTCCACTTT
>11|TRBV19|.|.|TRBJ2-5
CASRVGETQYF
TGTGCCAGTAGGGTAGGGGAGACCCAGTACTTC
>13|TRBV5-8|.|.|TRBJ2-1
CASSPNEGLGQFF
TGTGCCAGCAGTCCCAACGAAGGATTAGGGCAGTTCTTC
>14|TRBV4-1|few|.|TRBJ1-1
CASSQVSPVGEAFF
TGCGCCAGCAGCCAAGTTAGTCCGGTTGGTGAAGCTTTCTTT
>12|TRBV2|.|.|TRBJ1-3
CASSDPAGTIYF
TGTGCCAGCAGTGACCCAGCGGGCACCATATATTTT
>16|TRBV10-1|.|.|TRBJ2-2
CASSESRKGNTGELFF
TGCGCCAGCAGTGAGTCTCGTAAAGGGAACACCGGGGAGCTGTTTTTT
>11|TRBV10-1|.|.|TRBJ1-2
CASSWAGGYTF
TGCGCCAGCTCTTGGGCGGGGGGCTACACCTTC
>14|TRBV29-1|.|.|TRBJ1-5
CSVVPTGLNQPQHF
TGCAGCGTTGTACCGACAGGACTCAATCAGCCCCAGCATTTT
>16|TRBV3-1/TRBV3-2|.|.|TRBJ1-4
CASSQGGLVTNEKLFF
TGTGCCAGCAGCCAAGGTGGCTTGGTGACTAATGAAAAACTGTTTTTT
>14|TRBV25-1|.|.|TRBJ2-3
CASTGSLPTDTQYF
TGTGCCAGCACAGGGTCACTGCCCACAGATACGCAGTATTTT
>13|TRBV28|.|.|TRBJ1-2
CASSLSKLYGYTF
TGTGCCAGCAGTTTGTCTAAACTCTATGGCTACACCTTC
>12|TRBV30|.|.|TRBJ2-2
CAWKHWAGELFF
TGTGCCTGGAAGCATTGGGCCGGGGAGCTGTTTTTT
>16|TRBV24-1|few|.|TRBJ1-6
CATSDPRLGADSPLHF
TGTGCCACCAGTGATCCCCGTTTGGGGGCGGATTCACCCCTCCACTTT
>12|TRBV9|.|.|TRBJ2-1
CASSVARDEQFF
TGTGCCAGCAGCGTAGCGCGGGATGAGCAGTTCTTC
>14|TRBV5-1|.|.|TRBJ2-1
CASSLTLAYNEQFF
TGCGCCAGCAGCTTGACTCTAGCTTACAATGAGCAGTTCTTC
>14|TRBV11-2|.|TRBD1|TRBJ1-4
CASTQGQGMRELFF
TGTGCCAGCACCCAGGGACAGGGCATGCGAGAACTGTTTTTT
>13|TRBV28|.|.|TRBJ1-2
CASSFLRNYGYTF
TGTGCCAGCAGTTTTCTCAGGAACTATGGCTACACCTTC
>15|TRBV6-5|once|.|TRBJ2-2
CASSLQGLNTGELFF
TGTGCCAGCAGTTTGCAGGGTTTGAACACCGGGGAGCTGTTTTTT
>13|TRBV28|.|TRBD1|TRBJ1-5
CASSGQVNQPQHF
TGTGCCAGCAGTGGACAGGTTAATCAGCCCCAGCATTTT
>12|TRBV12-3/TRBV12-4|.|.|TRBJ1-5
CASSLKRQPQHF
TGTGCCAGCAGTTTAAAGCGTCAGCCCCAGCATTTT
>14|TRBV5-1|.|.|TRBJ1-4
CASSLGTDLEKLFF
TGCGCCAGCAGCTTGGGGACGGACCTTGAAAAACTGTTTTTT
>14|TRBV7-2|.|.|TRBJ1-1
CASSGLGWGTEAFF
TGTGCCAGCAGCGGCTTGGGGTGGGGCACTGAAGCTTTCTTT
>16|TRBV4-1|.|.|TRBJ1-5
CASSQDGSQGYQPQHF
TGCGCCAGCAGCCAAGATGGATCACAGGGATATCAGCCCCAGCATTTT
>13|TRBV12-3/TRBV12-4|.|.|TRBJ1-2
CASTSDSNYGYTF
TGTGCCAGCACATCGGACTCTAACTATGGCTACACCTTC
>17|TRBV18|.|TRBD1|TRBJ1-4
CASSPFTGAATNEKLFF
TGTGCCAGCTCACCATTTACAGGGGCTGCAACTAATGAAAAACTGTTTTTT